These 5 T cell receptor beta chains share one sample of origin, sequenced in a study of low-dose radiotherapy and immunotherapy resistance in tumors. Gene-specific TRAV and TRBV primers were used for first-strand cDNA, covering alpha and beta chains. For amplifying TCRs, the PCR ran for roughly 20 cycles with Phusion, which was used together with a constant-region primer and the adapter on the V primers. One entry per CDR3 protein results from TCRdb running MiXCR on the reads. The sample consists of 57,000 or so distinct CDR3 sequences, roughly 24% of them appearing once. Time point described: before trial treatment. Sample: PBMCs, taken before treatment. The receptors derive from a male donor with prostate cancer.

V and J are TRBV29-1 and TRBJ2-1; possible D gene TRBD2, 5 bases. CDR1 and CDR2 (germline): SQVTM, ANQGSEA. Trimming took 6 bases from V and 5 from J, leaving 20 bases between them. This CDR3 is 15 amino acids long. This chain's CDR3 is CSVALTPGNDNEQFF. As DNA, the CDR3 is TGCAGCGTCGCACTGACGCCCGGGAACGACAATGAGCAGTTCTTC.

This clonotype was observed a few times. V gene TRBV7-9 combines with J gene TRBJ2-5, with D perhaps assigned TRBD1 or TRBD2 (6 bases each). The germline V gene encodes CDR1 SEHNR and CDR2 FQNEAQ (reference sequence). The germline V and J ends were trimmed by 6 bases and 5 bases, with 13 bases remaining between them. This CDR3 is 13 amino acids long. This chain's CDR3 is CASSTGGGETQYF. CDR3 nucleotide sequence: TGTGCCAGCAGTACCGGAGGGGGGGAGACCCAGTACTTC. Using reference TRBV7-9 and TRBJ2-5 for the parts outside the CDR3, the full variable domain is DTGVSQNPRHKITKRGQNVTFRCDPISEHNRLYWYRQTLGQGPEFLTYFQNEAQLEKSRLLSDRFSAERPKGSFSTLEIQRTEQGDSAMYLCASSTGGGETQYFGPGTRLLVL.

In its sample, this clonotype was seen many times. The chain is built from TRBV4-1 and TRBJ2-2; no definite D call. Germline CDR1 reads MGHRA; CDR2 reads YSYEKL. Trimming took off 1 base at V and 4 bases at J, with 19 bases between the two ends. This CDR3 spans 18 amino acids. CDR3 bases: TGCGCCAGCAGCCAAGGCCCCACACATCATATGCTCACCGGGGAGCTGTTTTTT. Its translation is CASSQGPTHHMLTGELFF.

This clonotype was detected many times. V usage is TRBV10-1 and J usage is TRBJ2-3, with D possibly matching TRBD2 (7 bases). The germline V gene encodes CDR1 WNHNN and CDR2 SYGVQD (reference sequence). The CDR3 runs to 17 residues. Between the trimmed V and J ends, which lost 5 bases and 0 bases, there was a span of 18 bases. CDR3 DNA: TGCGCCAGCAGTCCCGGCGGGGGACAACCTAGCACAGATACGCAGTATTTT. Protein: CASSPGGGQPSTDTQYF.

There are many counts of this clonotype. The chain recombines TRBV18 with TRBJ2-1; 7 bases are shared with TRBD2. The CDR3 consists of 14 residues. Trimming removed 3 bases from V and 12 bases from J; junction bases left unmatched: 11. CDR1 KGHSH and CDR2 LQKENI come from the germline V gene. The CDR3 sequence is CASSPASGTRAQFF. CDR3 coding DNA: TGTGCCAGCTCACCGGCTAGCGGAACCAGGGCGCAGTTCTTC.